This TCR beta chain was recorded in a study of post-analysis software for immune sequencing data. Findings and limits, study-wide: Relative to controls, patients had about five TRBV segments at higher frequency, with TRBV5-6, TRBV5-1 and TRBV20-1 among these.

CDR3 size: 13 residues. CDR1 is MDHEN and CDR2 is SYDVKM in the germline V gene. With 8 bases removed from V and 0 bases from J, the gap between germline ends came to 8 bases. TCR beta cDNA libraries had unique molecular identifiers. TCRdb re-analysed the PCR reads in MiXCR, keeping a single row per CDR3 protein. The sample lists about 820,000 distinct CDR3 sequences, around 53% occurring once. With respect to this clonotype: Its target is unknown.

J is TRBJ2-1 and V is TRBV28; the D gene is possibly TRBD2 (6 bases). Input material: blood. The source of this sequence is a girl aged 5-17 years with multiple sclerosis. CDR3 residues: CASLGGSYNEQFF. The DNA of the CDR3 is TGTGCCAGCCTGGGGGGCTCCTACAATGAGCAGTTCTTC.